This passage covers 5 T cell receptor beta chains from one sample sequenced in a study of blood T cells in healthy people across ages. For the second PCR, which ran for roughly 7 to 11 cycles, a sample-barcoded 5' primer and a J-beta primer mix were used. TCRdb analysed the 5' RACE reads with MiXCR anew, one entry per CDR3 protein. The sample has fewer than 1,000,000 distinct CDR3 sequences; approximately 48% are singletons. Sequencing was done on a sample of blood. These receptors originate from a man in his 60s in good health.

J is TRBJ1-1 and V is TRBV7-9; TRBD1 matches at 8 bases. Germline CDR1 reads SEHNR; CDR2 reads FQNEAQ (reference sequence). V lost 4 bases to trimming and J lost 0 bases; unmatched junction nucleotides: 4. This CDR3 spans 15 amino acids. The CDR3 spells CASSSKGQVNTEAFF. As DNA, the CDR3 is TGTGCCAGCAGCTCAAAGGGACAGGTGAACACTGAAGCTTTCTTT.

This clonotype was detected a few times. V gene TRBV12-3 or TRBV12-4 combines with J gene TRBJ2-3, with TRBD1 matching over 10 bases. The trim removed 6 bases at V and 4 bases at J, leaving 7 bases unmatched. The CDR3 length is 15 residues. CDR3 coding DNA: TGTGCCAGCAGGCGGACAGGGGGGGATGCAGATACGCAGTATTTT. This sequence encodes CASRRTGGDADTQYF.

The V call is TRBV20-1, the J call TRBJ2-5, with 7 nucleotides matching TRBD2. This CDR3 has 13 amino acids. Looked up from germline, CDR1 is DFQATT and CDR2 is SNEGSKA (reference sequence). The V gene end was trimmed by 2 bases and the J gene end by 11 bases; junction bases not matched to a gene: 11. The CDR3 nucleotides are TGCAGTGCTAGACGCCAGGGAGGGTATGAGCAGTACTTC. Protein product: CSARRQGGYEQYF.

This clonotype was detected only a few times. This chain connects TRBV20-1 to TRBJ2-3; D tentatively reads TRBD1 or TRBD2 (5 bases each). V lost 0 bases and J 4 bases, leaving 11 bases between the germline ends. The CDR3 is 14 amino acids. Germline lookup yields CDR1 DFQATT and CDR2 SNEGSKA (reference sequence). The CDR3 protein is CSARDFVGADTQYF. The CDR3 DNA reads TGCAGTGCTAGAGATTTCGTGGGGGCAGATACGCAGTATTTT.

This clonotype was counted between two and nine times. The gene calls are TRBV20-1 and TRBJ2-1, with D possibly matching TRBD1 (5 bases). Germline CDR1 and CDR2: DFQATT and SNEGSKA (reference sequence). The CDR3 has 13 residues. Trimming pared 3 bases from V and 1 base from J, leaving 7 bases between. The CDR3 sequence is CSARGRSYNEQFF. The DNA for the CDR3 is TGCAGTGCTAGGGGGCGGTCCTACAATGAGCAGTTCTTC.